The 21 T cell receptor beta chains listed next were all sequenced from one sample in a study of shared clonotypes between healthy human individuals. Naive CD8 cells were CD45RO-negative, positively selected for CCR7, excluding terminally differentiated effector memory CD45RA+ cells. Assay: immunoSEQ multiplex PCR; the TCRdb copy retains only in-frame clones and omits some. The top ten clones hold approximately 1.7% of a sample with some 2,100,000 clones, about 93% of them seen once. The sample comprised naive CD8+ T cells from PBMCs. These receptors all come from a young man in good health. Some clones in this sample may be carry-over from other donors' samples.

This chain joins TRBV9 and TRBJ2-3; D remains unclear. Trimming stripped 0 bases from V and 2 bases from J, with 7 bases between. The CDR3 runs to 14 residues. Germline V CDR1 and CDR2: SGDLS, YYNGEE. The CDR3 region is CASSVAKSTDTQYF. The CDR3 DNA follows: TGTGCCAGCAGCGTAGCCAAGTCCACAGATACGCAGTATTTT.

This chain joins TRBV9 and TRBJ2-2; no definite D call. This CDR3 comprises 13 residues. From germline, CDR1 is SGDLS and CDR2 YYNGEE. Trimming left V 4 bases short and J 6 bases short, with 10 bases between. CDR3 loop: CASSSTVPGELFF. DNA of the CDR3: TGTGCCAGCAGCTCCACGGTTCCCGGGGAGCTGTTTTTT.

The rearrangement uses TRBV5-6 and TRBJ2-3; perhaps TRBD2 as D (6 bases). Germline V CDR1 and CDR2: SGHDT, YYEEEE. This CDR3 is built from 17 residues. With 0 bases removed from V and 4 bases from J, the gap between germline ends came to 18 bases. The CDR3 nucleotides are TGTGCCAGCAGCTTGGAGAGGGCTAGCGTCTACTCAGATACGCAGTATTTT. Its protein product is CASSLERASVYSDTQYF.

This rearrangement joins TRBV7-9 to TRBJ2-3; 9 bases align to TRBD2. The CDR3 runs to 14 residues. Germline values: CDR1 SEHNR, CDR2 FQNEAQ (reference sequence). Trimming took 5 bases from V and 4 from J; bases not matched to a gene: 4. The CDR3 coding sequence is TGTGCCAGCAGCCCAGCGGGAGGTGCAGATACGCAGTATTTT. Translating gives CASSPAGGADTQYF.

This chain connects TRBV6-9 to TRBJ1-4; TRBD1 aligns across 10 bases. CDR1 MNHGY and CDR2 SVAAGI come from the germline V gene. J gave up 11 bases and V 2 bases, and 14 bases lay outside the gene matches. The length of the CDR3 is 17 residues. The CDR3 reads CASSYPGTGAPISKLFF. The DNA of the CDR3 is TGTGCCAGCAGTTATCCCGGGACAGGGGCCCCTATTTCGAAACTGTTTTTT.

V gene TRBV7-9 combines with J gene TRBJ2-7, with D perhaps TRBD1 or TRBD2 (5 bases each). CDR3 length equals 14 residues. CDR1 is SEHNR, CDR2 FQNEAQ, per germline (reference sequence). V lost 4 bases and J lost 2, with 12 bases in between. The CDR3 sequence is CASSSLRDPYEQYF. The CDR3 DNA sequence: TGTGCCAGCAGCTCCCTCCGGGACCCCTACGAGCAGTACTTC.

The chain carries TRBV29-1 and TRBJ2-7, with unresolved D. V dropped 4 bases and J dropped 0 bases, with 7 bases sitting between them. The germline CDR1 and CDR2 sequences are SQVTM and ANQGSEA. The CDR3 is 12 residues long. CDR3 coding DNA: TGCAGCGTTGCTGTGAGCTCCTACGAGCAGTACTTC. Amino acid sequence: CSVAVSSYEQYF.

The chain carries TRBV9 and TRBJ2-5; TRBD1 matches at 7 bases. V lost 4 bases to trimming and J lost 2 bases; unmatched junction nucleotides: 8. Germline V gene data show CDR1 as SGDLS and CDR2 as YYNGEE. This CDR3 has 15 residues. CDR3 protein: CASSSSGTVQETQYF. The CDR3 coding sequence is TGTGCCAGCAGCTCCTCCGGGACAGTACAAGAGACCCAGTACTTC.

The rearrangement uses TRBV29-1 and TRBJ2-7, with D perhaps assigned TRBD1 or TRBD2 (5 bases each). Deletions cut 4 bases from V and 3 bases from J, with 13 bases between. The CDR3 length is 13 residues. The germline V gene has CDR1 SQVTM and CDR2 ANQGSEA. CDR3 nucleotides: TGCAGCGTTGGTCTAGGGACCAACTACGAGCAGTACTTC. It translates to CSVGLGTNYEQYF.

J is TRBJ2-7 and V is TRBV27; D ambiguous. Trimming took off 0 bases at V and 2 bases at J, with 8 bases between the two ends. The CDR3 totals 14 residues. Germline V gene data show CDR1 as MNHEY and CDR2 as SMNVEV (reference sequence). The CDR3 DNA reads TGTGCCAGCAGTTTATCTACAGCTACCTACGAGCAGTACTTC. Translation: CASSLSTATYEQYF.

A remark on this clone: Other DNA sequences in the same sample also yield this CDR3. This chain connects TRBV9 to TRBJ2-3; D is undetermined. With 0 bases removed from V and 3 bases from J, the gap between germline ends came to 5 bases. CDR1 and CDR2 from the germline V gene are SGDLS and YYNGEE. The CDR3 has 13 residues. CDR3 sequence (DNA): TGTGCCAGCAGCGTAGCCGCGACAGATACGCAGTATTTT. Residues: CASSVAATDTQYF.

This clone was seen just once. The CDR3 region has the DNA TGTGCCAGCAGCCCTCTAACCGCCGCCTACAATGAGCAGTTCTTC. This codes for CASSPLTAAYNEQFF. The chain joins TRBV9 to TRBJ2-1; D is undetermined. This CDR3 has 15 residues. The germline gives CDR1 SGDLS, CDR2 YYNGEE. V shed 4 bases and J shed 2 bases, with 13 bases lying between them. The full variable domain, in which reference TRBV9 and TRBJ2-1 provide the parts outside the CDR3, is DSGVTQTPKHLITATGQRVTLRCSPRSGDLSVYWYQQSLDQGLQFLIQYYNGEERAKGNILERFSAQQFPDLHSELNLSSLELGDSALYFCASSPLTAAYNEQFFGPGTRLTVL.

The V call is TRBV11-2, the J call TRBJ1-1; D remains ambiguous. The ends were cut back, 1 base at V and 0 bases at J, with 9 bases in the middle. CDR1 SGHAT and CDR2 FQNNGV come from the germline V gene. The CDR3 length is 15 residues. The CDR3 DNA reads TGTGCCAGCAGCTTAGCTTCCCGGATGAACACTGAAGCTTTCTTT. Translated: CASSLASRMNTEAFF.

J is TRBJ1-1 and V is TRBV27; TRBD1 is a possible D gene (6 bases). CDR1 and CDR2 (germline): MNHEY, SMNVEV (reference sequence). The CDR3 is made up of 14 amino acids. Trimming shortened V by 0 bases and J by 7 bases, and 12 bases separated the two germline ends. The CDR3 loop reads CASSLSTGGHEAFF. DNA for the CDR3: TGTGCCAGCAGTTTATCTACGGGGGGCCATGAAGCTTTCTTT.

The rearrangement links TRBV27 to TRBJ1-3, with D hard to call. Germline lookup yields CDR1 MNHEY and CDR2 SMNVEV (reference sequence). The CDR3 runs 14 residues. V was clipped by 5 bases and J by 9 bases, with 17 bases between them. The CDR3 loop reads CASSPRAPAGTIYF. The CDR3 DNA reads TGTGCCAGCAGTCCCCGGGCCCCGGCAGGCACCATATATTTT.

This sequence joins TRBV6-1 and TRBJ2-1, with TRBD1 matching 8 bases. Trimming cost V 1 base and J 0 bases; bases outside gene matches: 5. There are 17 residues in the CDR3. Germline V gene lookup returns CDR1 MNHNS and CDR2 SASEGT. CDR3 coding DNA: TGTGCCAGCAGTGAAGGGACAGGGTATAGCTCCTACAATGAGCAGTTCTTC. This sequence encodes CASSEGTGYSSYNEQFF.

The CDR3 spells CAWSVSPPEQYF. In DNA, the CDR3 is TGTGCCTGGAGTGTATCCCCGCCGGAGCAGTACTTC. The V and J genes are TRBV30 and TRBJ2-5; D is uncertain. Trimming stripped 0 bases from V and 11 bases from J, with 13 bases between. The CDR3 consists of 12 residues. CDR1 and CDR2 (germline): GTSNPN, SVGIG (reference sequence). Based on the CDR3 plus reference TRBV30 and TRBJ2-5, the full variable domain is SQTIHQWPATLVQPVGSPLSLECTVEGTSNPNLYWYRQAAGRGLQLLFYSVGIGQISSEVPQNLSASRPQDRQFILSSKKLLLSDSGFYLCAWSVSPPEQYFGPGTRLLVL.

The rearrangement links TRBV19 to TRBJ2-4; 8 bases match TRBD1. Germline V gene sequence: CDR1 LNHDA, CDR2 SQIVND (reference sequence). The CDR3 length is 18 residues. The V segment lost 3 bases and the J segment 0 bases; nucleotides outside the gene matches: 10. CDR3 region: CASSIGTGVLLAKNIQYF. CDR3 nucleotides: TGTGCCAGTAGTATTGGGACAGGCGTCTTACTAGCCAAAAACATTCAGTACTTC.

The chain employs TRBV27 and TRBJ1-4; D is possibly TRBD1 (6 bases). Deletions cut 0 bases from V and 4 bases from J, with 9 bases between. Germline CDR1 MNHEY, CDR2 SMNVEV (reference sequence). The CDR3 sequence is 15 residues long. CDR3 in amino acids: CASSLSPRGNEKLFF. The CDR3 bases are TGTGCCAGCAGTTTATCCCCCAGGGGTAATGAAAAACTGTTTTTT.

The chain carries TRBV11-2 and TRBJ2-5; 8 bases map to TRBD2. Unmatched junction bases numbered 13, after V lost 5 bases and J lost 5 bases. The CDR3 totals 16 residues. The germline gives CDR1 SGHAT, CDR2 FQNNGV. CDR3 loop: CASSPYGAGVGETQYF. CDR3 in DNA: TGTGCCAGCAGCCCGTACGGAGCGGGAGTGGGGGAGACCCAGTACTTC.

The chain recombines TRBV20-1 with TRBJ2-1; D ambiguous. CDR3 size: 11 residues. CDR1 and CDR2 (germline): DFQATT, SNEGSKA (reference sequence). Here the CDR3 reads CRVGLYNEQFF. In nucleotides, the CDR3 is TGCAGGGTTGGGCTCTACAATGAGCAGTTCTTC.